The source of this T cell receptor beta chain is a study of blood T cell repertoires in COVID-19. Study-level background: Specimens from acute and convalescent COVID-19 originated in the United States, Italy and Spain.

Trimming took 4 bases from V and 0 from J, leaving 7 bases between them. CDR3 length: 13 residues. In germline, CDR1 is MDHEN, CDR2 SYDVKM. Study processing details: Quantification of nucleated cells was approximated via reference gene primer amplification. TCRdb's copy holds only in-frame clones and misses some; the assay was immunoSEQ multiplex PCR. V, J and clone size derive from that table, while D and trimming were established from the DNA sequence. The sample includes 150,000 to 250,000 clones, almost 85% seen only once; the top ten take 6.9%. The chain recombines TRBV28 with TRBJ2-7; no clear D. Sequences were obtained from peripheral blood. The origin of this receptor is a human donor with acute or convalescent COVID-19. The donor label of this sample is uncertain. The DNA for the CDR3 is TGTGCCAGCAGTTGGGCGAACTCCTACGAGCAGTACTTC. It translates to CASSWANSYEQYF.